This T cell receptor beta chain emerged from a study of T cells after yellow fever vaccination (dated by TCRdb to about 2019). Looking at the study overall: The SMART-Seq v4 Ultra Low Input RNA kit was used to prepare libraries from fractions with low cell numbers. To track T-cell clones before and after primary and booster YFV17D yellow fever vaccination, bulk TCR alpha and beta repertoires were sequenced longitudinally. Two healthy male donors, one aged 18 to 30 and one aged 30 to 40 years, made up the cohort. Blood was drawn at multiple timepoints before and after primary and secondary immunization, with bulk PBMC replicates and cell subsets isolated. The investigation overall reported the following: Computational filtering was required because FACS-sorted repertoires could contain abundant contaminating clonotypes from the bulk population. The study included only two donors, which limits how far the findings can be generalized. The secondary T-cell response was found to be weaker but faster than the primary response, with a peak reached on day 5 rather than on day 15. Most clones expanded after primary vaccination (96% of CD4 and approximately 86% of CD8) were re-detected after the booster, suggesting that broad memory maintenance occurred. A small share of clonotypes occurred in both CD4 and CD8 compartments, likely arising from convergent recombination.

CDR1 is given as DFQATT and CDR2 as SNEGSKA, both from the germline V gene (reference sequence). Including cysteine and phenylalanine, the CDR3 has 14 amino acids. Here the CDR3 DNA is all that survives: 42 bases in frame from base 1. V lost 1 base and J lost 3 bases, and the count of bases not matched to a germline gene is 2. The treatment or condition label for this specimen denotes: live attenuated yellow fever vaccine strain. Two biological replicates of bulk PBMCs were collected at each blood-draw timepoint. PBMCs were isolated from peripheral blood using a standard Ficoll-Paque protocol. RNA was extracted with TriZol from bulk PBMCs, CD4 and CD8 fractions, and dextramer-positive and dextramer-negative fractions. TCR cDNA was synthesized by 5'RACE template switching, through which a universal primer site and unique molecular identifiers were introduced. Priming of cDNA synthesis was performed from both the TCR alpha and TCR beta constant segments. Library amplification used two PCR steps, and the second PCR step added sample barcodes and sequencing adapters. Sequencing of libraries was done on Illumina HiSeq 2500 (2x100 bp) or NovaSeq (2x150 bp). As for how the authors treated the data: MIGEC handled demultiplexing of reads and collapsing into UMI consensus sequences, while MiXCR performed V(D)J alignment. Vaccine-responding clonotypes were identified with edgeR using replicate PBMC samples, with FDR below 0.01 and a log2 fold change above 5 up to day 15 being required. Each bulk clonotype was labeled CD4 or CD8 based on which sequenced repertoire, CD4 or CD8, contained the clonotype at higher abundance. TCRdb passed the public sequencing reads through fastp at Q25 and MiXCR, retaining productive beta sequences. Under each unique CDR3 protein, matching rows form one entry showing the most common genes and DNA. These V and J calls are TCRdb output, not the study's own analysis. This sample lists 450,000 to 550,000 distinct CDR3 sequences; about a fifth were detected once. The ten largest account for about a sixth of the sample.

Concerning this clonotype: The specificity of this receptor is unknown. The record has no base qualities; no much larger clone is one base away.

This clonotype originated in a man younger than 30 who received the YFV17D yellow fever vaccine. The V and J genes are TRBV20-1 and TRBJ2-5; 10 bases in the middle match TRBD2. The specimen comprised PBMCs, sampled about 20 days after the first yellow fever vaccination. The CDR3 loop reads CSARGGLAEETQYF. The DNA is TGCAGTGCTAGAGGCGGACTAGCGGAAGAGACCCAGTACTTC.